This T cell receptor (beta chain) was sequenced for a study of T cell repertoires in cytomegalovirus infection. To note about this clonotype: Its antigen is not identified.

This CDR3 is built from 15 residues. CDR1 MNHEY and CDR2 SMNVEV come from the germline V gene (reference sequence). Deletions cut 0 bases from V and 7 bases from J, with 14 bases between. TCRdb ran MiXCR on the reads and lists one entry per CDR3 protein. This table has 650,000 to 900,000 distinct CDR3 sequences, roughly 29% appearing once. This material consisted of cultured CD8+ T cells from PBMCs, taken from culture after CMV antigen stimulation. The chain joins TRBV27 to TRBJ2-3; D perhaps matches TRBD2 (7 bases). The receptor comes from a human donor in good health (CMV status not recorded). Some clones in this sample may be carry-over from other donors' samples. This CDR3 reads CASSLSSWGGHTQYF. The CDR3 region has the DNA TGTGCCAGCAGTTTATCCTCCTGGGGGGGCCATACGCAGTATTTT.